This T cell receptor (beta chain) was documented in a study of blood T cell repertoires in COVID-19. Study at large: COVID-19 samples from acute and convalescent phases originated in the United States, Italy and Spain. The cDNA or gDNA used as material had been derived from T cells, B-cell-depleted T cells, or PBMCs.

Assay: immunoSEQ multiplex PCR; the TCRdb copy retains only in-frame clones and omits some. Among fewer than 200,000 clones listed, roughly 90% were seen once. A single count supports this clone. Seattle enrolled patients during active infection and tracked them longitudinally. Trimming at V came to 5 bases and at J to 8 bases, leaving 10 bases not matched to a gene. This CDR3 is built from 15 residues. Per the germline V gene, CDR1 is LGHDT and CDR2 is YNNKEL (reference sequence). V is TRBV3-1 (or the pseudogene TRBV3-2) and J is TRBJ2-1; TRBD2 matches at 9 bases. The sequenced sample consisted of peripheral blood. The clonotype was recovered from a man aged 25 to 45 with COVID-19, enrolled during active disease. CDR3 sequence (DNA): TGTGCCAGCAGCAAAGGGCTAGCGGGATTCGATGAGCAGTTCTTC. Translated, it gives CASSKGLAGFDEQFF.